Described below is a single T cell receptor beta chain sequence and its context. This entry belongs to a study of blood T cell repertoires in COVID-19. The V and J ends lost 3 bases and 0 bases respectively, with 5 bases between them. From germline, CDR1 is SGHNT and CDR2 YENEEA. This CDR3 is built from 13 residues. Per the study methods: Amplification of reference gene primers was used by the study to estimate nucleated cell counts. TCRdb's copy holds only in-frame clones and misses some; the assay was immunoSEQ multiplex PCR. Clone size and the V and J calls come from that table; the DNA yielded D and trimming. The sample includes under 40,000 clones, 90% of them seen just once.

The V call is TRBV11-3, the J call TRBJ1-1; D uncertain. The sequenced sample was peripheral blood. The sequence was obtained from a man aged 60-69 years with active COVID-19. The CDR3 DNA reads as TGTGCCAGCAGCTTTAATTTGAACACTGAAGCTTTCTTT. Its protein is CASSFNLNTEAFF.